The present entry profiles one T cell receptor (beta chain) with its context. The antigen is undetermined. CDR3 length equals 16 residues. Germline CDR1 is SSHAT and CDR2 is FNYEAQ (reference sequence). Germline trimming cut 5 bases from V and 7 bases from J; bases unmatched to any gene: 10. This entry belongs to a study of cytomegalovirus exposure and HLA in healthy donors. Study-level findings and limits: What a later analysis showed was that several of the most significant clusters appeared linked to common viral pathogens. Information on immune exposure was restricted to one variable (CMV serostatus). Later analysis identified about 17,000 TCR beta sequences associated with HLA alleles, using a false discovery rate threshold of 0.05. Accurate prediction of HLA-A and HLA-B alleles (for most subjects) was reportedly achieved from TCR beta sequences.

The PCR contained 60 Vbeta and 13 Jbeta primers. Using immunoSEQ multiplex PCR, the repertoire was profiled, and TCRdb retains in-frame clones only, with some absent. The sample contains 110,000 to 150,000 clones, roughly 84% of which appear only once. The receptor was isolated from a boy aged 2 to 9 in good health and CMV-seronegative. This rearrangement joins TRBV7-7 to TRBJ2-1, with 11 positions matching TRBD2. The sequenced material came from PBMCs. The CDR3 coding sequence is TGTGCCAGCAGCCCCATAGCGGGAGGGCCCACAAATGAGCAGTTCTTC. Translation gives CASSPIAGGPTNEQFF.